The clone carrying this TCR beta chain occurred many times. The entry originates in a study of blood T cells in healthy people across ages. The CDR3 spans 12 residues. The ends were cut back, 3 bases at V and 8 bases at J, with 10 bases in the middle. CDR1 and CDR2 from the germline V gene are MGHDK and SYGVNS. Healthy Caucasian individuals from Russia aged roughly 6 to 90 served as donors. Per-sample PBMC isolation yielded at least 6.5 million cells. There were at least 5.5 micrograms of total RNA extracted from every sample. A sample-barcoded 5' primer and a J-beta primer mix were used in a second PCR of roughly 6 to 11 cycles. Each sample provided no less than 3 million CDR3-containing paired-end reads. TCRdb processed the 5' RACE reads anew with MiXCR; each CDR3 protein has one entry. This sample yields some 1.1 million distinct CDR3 sequences, of which less than 45% are seen a single time; about an eighth belongs to the top ten.

The sequencing input was blood. The origin of this receptor is a man aged 18 to 35 in good health. The J gene is TRBJ1-2, the V gene TRBV25-1; D not certain. The CDR3: CASSEPSGGYTF. Written as DNA, the CDR3 is TGTGCCAGCAGTGAGCCTAGTGGGGGCTACACCTTC.